This T cell receptor (beta chain) was found in a study of cytomegalovirus exposure and HLA in healthy donors. Study-wide results and caveats: Based on reports, TCR beta sequences accurately predicted HLA-A and HLA-B alleles for most subjects. Researchers counted around 180 TCR beta chains as cytomegalovirus-associated. TCR association rates varied by HLA locus in a later analysis, with DRB1 highest and HLA-C lowest.

This clone has just a few counts. Antigen unknown. With 60 Vbeta and 13 Jbeta primers, the PCR was carried out. The assay was immunoSEQ multiplex PCR, and TCRdb's table has in-frame clones only and misses some. This sample has around 180,000 clones; approximately 75% occur once, and the top ten carry approximately 1.5%. The receptor's source is a girl between 5 and 17 years old in good health and CMV-seronegative. Sequencing used PBMCs.

The DNA of the CDR3 is TGTGCCAGTTCCCCCAATCACAGGGGGCTAGAAGCTTTCTTT. It encodes CASSPNHRGLEAFF. This chain joins TRBV19 and TRBJ1-1; 9 positions match TRBD1. Germline CDR1 reads LNHDA; CDR2 reads SQIVND (reference sequence). After removal of 8 bases from V and 8 bases from J, the junction contained 12 bases not matched to a gene. There are 14 residues in the CDR3.